This T cell receptor (beta chain) was obtained from a study of T cells in Graves' hyperthyroidism and ophthalmopathy. About the research overall: Peripheral blood sampling occurred at initial diagnosis, before any treatment.

As for this clonotype: What it binds is not known. Since a much larger clone is just one base distant, this may be a read error.

Study outcomes and limitations: Most clonotypes that expanded in the thyroid above 0.001 also showed up in blood. The model made its ophthalmopathy prediction, and onset followed a median roughly 6.5 months later.

The V segment lost 7 bases and the J segment 0 bases; nucleotides outside the gene matches: 6. Germline V gene lookup returns CDR1 SGHRS and CDR2 YFSETQ. This CDR3 has 15 residues. Template material for amplifying TCR beta CDR3 regions consisted of RNA transcripts. With the HTBI primer set, the TCR CDR3 went through a first round of RT-PCR. Via MiXCR, TCRdb re-called the multiplex PCR reads, giving one row per CDR3 protein. This sample yields 600,000 or so distinct CDR3 sequences, of which about 14% are seen a single time; over 6% belongs to the top ten. Used for diagnoses were clinical symptoms, serum thyroxine and TRAb, thyroid ultrasound and orbital computed tomography.

The material sequenced was blood. This chain links TRBV5-1 with TRBJ2-1; 8 positions match TRBD2. This receptor was taken from a woman between 18 and 30 years old with Graves' ophthalmopathy. CDR3 in amino acids: CASRTGTSSYNEQFF. In DNA form, the CDR3 reads TGCGCCAGCCGGACCGGGACTAGCTCCTACAATGAGCAGTTCTTC.